Below, 2 T cell receptor beta chains from the same sample are listed, as sequenced in a study of T-cell reconstitution after alpha-beta-depleted transplantation in children. Preparation of the TCRbeta library used unique molecular identifiers. One entry per CDR3 protein results from TCRdb running MiXCR on the PCR reads. In the table there are around 240,000 distinct CDR3 sequences, about 8.8% of which are singletons. The sequencing here drew on PBMCs from the stem cell graft donor, taken from the stem cell graft. All receptors derive from a human donor who donated a stem cell graft to a child with SCID.

This clonotype appeared many times. The chain employs TRBV9 and TRBJ1-1; maybe TRBD1 (6 bases). The CDR3 extends over 15 amino acids. CDR1 is SGDLS and CDR2 is YYNGEE in the germline V gene. V lost 0 bases and J lost 3, with 12 bases in between. CDR3 protein: CASSVARGVDTEAFF. CDR3 DNA sequence: TGTGCCAGCAGCGTAGCGAGGGGGGTGGACACTGAAGCTTTCTTT.

This clonotype was seen ten or more times. This sequence joins TRBV5-1 and TRBJ2-4, with D maybe TRBD1 (6 bases). The V gene's germline CDR1 is SGHRS and CDR2 YFSETQ. V lost 1 base and J 4 bases, leaving 9 bases between the germline ends. This CDR3 contains 14 residues. CDR3 residues: CASSLWTAKNIQYF. In nucleotides, the CDR3 is TGCGCCAGCAGCTTGTGGACAGCTAAAAACATTCAGTACTTC.